A selection of T cell receptor beta chains follows, all from one sample in a study of blood T cell repertoires in COVID-19. The data were produced by immunoSEQ multiplex PCR, yet TCRdb's version contains in-frame clones alone and is incomplete. Of about 150,000 clones listed, under 85% are singletons. Sequencing was performed on peripheral blood. These receptors all stem from a man between 60 and 75 years old with COVID-19, enrolled during active disease. CDR3s include the opening cysteine and the closing phenylalanine or tryptophan.

>TRBJ1-5|TRBV18
CASSVEGSPGQPQHF
>TRBJ1-5|TRBV27
CASSLSQGQNQPQHF
>TRBJ2-3|TRBV7-3
CASSKGLAGVGDTQYF
>TRBJ1-2|TRBV6-5
CASSLAGGGYTF
>TRBJ2-1|TRBV7-9
CASSPGGLAYNNEQFF
>TRBJ1-4|TRBV4-1
CASSQDQRGTNEKLFF
>TRBJ2-7|TRBV15
CATSRRGQGRDEQYF
>TRBJ1-5|TRBV19
CAGGQGVLSNQPQHF
>TRBJ1-4|TRBV4-3
CASSQDNAANEKLFF
>TRBJ1-5|TRBV20-1
CSAIEPRGNQPQHF
>TRBJ2-3|TRBV19
CASRTGLAGRADTQYF
>TRBJ2-3|TRBV5-1
CASSLAGQGLTDTQYF
>TRBJ2-5|TRBV4-3
CASSQDWGTSGRKTQYF
>TRBJ2-7|TRBV19
CASSNRDSGTSEQYF
>TRBJ2-6|TRBV11-2
CASSRGGAGANVLTF
>TRBJ1-4|TRBV18
CASSGGTNEKLFF
>TRBJ2-3|TRBV29-1
CSVVGSGGFADTQYF
>TRBJ2-7|TRBV7-2
CASSLDNKGTGGHEQYF
>TRBJ1-1|TRBV6-5
CASSYSWTGGESEAFF
>TRBJ2-5|TRBV12-5
CASGLDGRAGETQYF
>TRBJ1-1|TRBV19
CASSIGTAEAFF
>TRBJ2-2|TRBV19
CASSIGSSGGPNTGELFF
>TRBJ1-2|TRBV30
CAWSVQGGGYTF
>TRBJ2-5|TRBV27
CASSLWSSQETQYF
>TRBJ1-1|TRBV24-1
CATSDPPGAEAFF
>TRBJ1-6|TRBV6-5
CASSYLGGFNRSPLHF
>TRBJ2-7|TRBV27
CASSFAASSYEQYF
>TRBJ2-2|TRBV6-2/TRBV6-3
CASSYRRGTTGELFF